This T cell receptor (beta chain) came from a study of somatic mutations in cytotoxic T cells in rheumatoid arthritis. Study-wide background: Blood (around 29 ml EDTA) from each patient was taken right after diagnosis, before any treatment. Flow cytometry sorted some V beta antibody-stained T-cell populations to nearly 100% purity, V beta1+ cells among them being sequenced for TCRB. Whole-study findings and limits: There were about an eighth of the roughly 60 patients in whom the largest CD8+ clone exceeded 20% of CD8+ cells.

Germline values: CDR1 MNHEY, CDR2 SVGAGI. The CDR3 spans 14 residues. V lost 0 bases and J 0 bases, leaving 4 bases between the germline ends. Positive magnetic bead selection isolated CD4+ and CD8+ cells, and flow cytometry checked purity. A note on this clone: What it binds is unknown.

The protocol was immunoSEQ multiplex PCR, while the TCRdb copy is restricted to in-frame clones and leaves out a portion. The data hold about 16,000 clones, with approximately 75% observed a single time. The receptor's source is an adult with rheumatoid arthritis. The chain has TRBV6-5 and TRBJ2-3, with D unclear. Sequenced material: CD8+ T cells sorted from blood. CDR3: CASSYSPSTDTQYF. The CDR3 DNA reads TGTGCCAGCAGTTACTCGCCTAGCACAGATACGCAGTATTTT.